These T cell receptor beta chains were read from a single sample in a study of shared clonotypes between healthy human individuals. Libraries were prepared by immunoSEQ multiplex PCR; TCRdb keeps only in-frame clonotypes and omits some of them. The sample shows 2 million or so clones, roughly 95% of them seen only once. Sample: naive CD4+ T cells sorted from blood. Receptors were obtained from a man younger than 35 in good health. Each CDR3 is given with its conserved first and last residue. A D gene is named only where the DNA matches it firmly. Clone size is shown for a subset of rows, as once, few, many or a class of expanded clone.

clone_size: .
j_call: TRBJ2-5
v_call: TRBV5-1
d_call: TRBD2
cdr3_aa: CASSAGTSGRRRETQYF
cdr3_nt: TGCGCCAGCAGCGCTGGGACTAGCGGGAGAAGAAGAGAGACCCAGTACTTC

clone_size: .
j_call: TRBJ2-5
v_call: TRBV25-1
d_call: .
cdr3_aa: CAYSGGGTQYF
cdr3_nt: TGTGCCTATTCCGGGGGAGGGACCCAGTACTTC

clone_size: .
j_call: TRBJ2-7
v_call: TRBV6-6
d_call: .
cdr3_aa: CASSSGRDYEQYF
cdr3_nt: TGTGCCAGCAGTTCCGGCCGCGACTACGAGCAGTACTTC

clone_size: once
j_call: TRBJ2-3
v_call: TRBV27
d_call: .
cdr3_aa: CASSLSRLDTDTQYF
cdr3_nt: TGTGCCAGCAGTTTATCTCGTTTAGACACAGATACGCAGTATTTT

clone_size: .
j_call: TRBJ2-3
v_call: TRBV10-1
d_call: TRBD1
cdr3_aa: CASSDAGTGASTDTQYF
cdr3_nt: TGCGCCAGCAGTGACGCCGGGACAGGGGCTAGCACAGATACGCAGTATTTT

clone_size: .
j_call: TRBJ2-7
v_call: TRBV5-1
d_call: TRBD1
cdr3_aa: CASSPVTGSYEQYF
cdr3_nt: TGCGCCAGCAGCCCCGTGACAGGGTCCTACGAGCAGTACTTC

clone_size: .
j_call: TRBJ2-5
v_call: TRBV6-5
d_call: .
cdr3_aa: CASSYSGQQETQYF
cdr3_nt: TGTGCCAGCAGTTACTCCGGACAACAAGAGACCCAGTACTTC

clone_size: .
j_call: TRBJ1-5
v_call: TRBV18
d_call: .
cdr3_aa: CASSPSGGYSNQPQHF
cdr3_nt: TGTGCCAGCTCACCAAGCGGGGGGTATAGCAATCAGCCCCAGCATTTT

clone_size: .
j_call: TRBJ2-1
v_call: TRBV5-1
d_call: .
cdr3_aa: CASRLSLAFQFNEQFF
cdr3_nt: TGCGCCAGCAGATTATCGCTAGCTTTTCAATTCAATGAGCAGTTCTTC

clone_size: .
j_call: TRBJ2-1
v_call: TRBV30
d_call: .
cdr3_aa: CAWSRGLGYNEQFF
cdr3_nt: TGTGCCTGGAGTAGGGGACTGGGGTACAATGAGCAGTTCTTC

clone_size: once
j_call: TRBJ2-7
v_call: TRBV5-1
d_call: .
cdr3_aa: CASSLVGGLYEQYF
cdr3_nt: TGCGCCAGCAGCTTGGTAGGGGGGCTCTACGAGCAGTACTTC

clone_size: .
j_call: TRBJ1-5
v_call: TRBV2
d_call: .
cdr3_aa: CASSEAGRNQPQHF
cdr3_nt: TGTGCCAGCAGTGAAGCGGGCCGCAATCAGCCCCAGCATTTT

clone_size: .
j_call: TRBJ2-5
v_call: TRBV20-1
d_call: .
cdr3_aa: CSAAPSGTQYF
cdr3_nt: TGCAGTGCTGCGCCCAGTGGGACCCAGTACTTC

clone_size: .
j_call: TRBJ1-6
v_call: TRBV4-3
d_call: .
cdr3_aa: CASSQLGGSYNSPLHF
cdr3_nt: TGCGCCAGCAGCCAACTAGGTGGGAGCTATAATTCACCCCTCCACTTT

clone_size: .
j_call: TRBJ1-2
v_call: TRBV6-6
d_call: .
cdr3_aa: CASTDRTGRYGYTF
cdr3_nt: TGTGCCAGCACTGACCGAACGGGACGATATGGCTACACCTTC

clone_size: .
j_call: TRBJ2-2
v_call: TRBV7-2
d_call: .
cdr3_aa: CASSLKMNTGELFF
cdr3_nt: TGTGCCAGCAGCTTAAAAATGAACACCGGGGAGCTGTTTTTT

clone_size: once
j_call: TRBJ1-1
v_call: TRBV28
d_call: TRBD1
cdr3_aa: CASSSPTGGSSEAFF
cdr3_nt: TGTGCCAGCAGTTCGCCCACAGGGGGCTCCTCTGAAGCTTTCTTT

clone_size: .
j_call: TRBJ2-1
v_call: TRBV4-1
d_call: TRBD1
cdr3_aa: CASSPVPTGSSYNEQFF
cdr3_nt: TGCGCCAGCAGCCCTGTCCCGACAGGGAGCTCCTACAATGAGCAGTTCTTC

clone_size: .
j_call: TRBJ1-5
v_call: TRBV9
d_call: .
cdr3_aa: CASSVSSSNQPQHF
cdr3_nt: TGTGCCAGCAGCGTTAGCTCCAGCAATCAGCCCCAGCATTTT

clone_size: once
j_call: TRBJ2-2
v_call: TRBV2
d_call: TRBD1
cdr3_aa: CASSLTGVPNTGELFF
cdr3_nt: TGTGCCAGCAGTCTAACAGGGGTCCCGAACACCGGGGAGCTGTTTTTT

clone_size: .
j_call: TRBJ1-2
v_call: TRBV18
d_call: TRBD1
cdr3_aa: CASSPRGQGLSGYTF
cdr3_nt: TGTGCCAGCTCACCAAGGGGACAGGGGCTTTCGGGCTACACCTTC

clone_size: once
j_call: TRBJ2-7
v_call: TRBV6-1
d_call: TRBD1
cdr3_aa: CASSEGQVVHEQYF
cdr3_nt: TGTGCCAGCAGTGAGGGACAGGTTGTCCACGAGCAGTACTTC

clone_size: .
j_call: TRBJ1-2
v_call: TRBV5-4
d_call: .
cdr3_aa: CASSPGGLGSGYGYTF
cdr3_nt: TGTGCCAGCAGCCCTGGAGGGCTGGGGAGTGGCTATGGCTACACCTTC

clone_size: once
j_call: TRBJ1-6
v_call: TRBV7-9
d_call: .
cdr3_aa: CASSLGGASYNSPLHF
cdr3_nt: TGTGCCAGCAGCTTAGGGGGGGCCTCCTATAATTCACCCCTCCACTTT

clone_size: .
j_call: TRBJ2-5
v_call: TRBV18
d_call: .
cdr3_aa: CASSPFQARGGETQYF
cdr3_nt: TGTGCCAGCTCACCCTTCCAGGCGCGGGGCGGCGAGACCCAGTACTTC

clone_size: .
j_call: TRBJ2-7
v_call: TRBV4-1
d_call: TRBD1
cdr3_aa: CASSRTGADRIYEQYF
cdr3_nt: TGCGCCAGCAGCCGGACAGGGGCGGACCGCATCTACGAGCAGTACTTC

clone_size: .
j_call: TRBJ1-5
v_call: TRBV4-1
d_call: TRBD1
cdr3_aa: CASSQDSGGAMGQPQHF
cdr3_nt: TGCGCCAGCAGCCAAGATTCAGGGGGGGCGATGGGTCAGCCCCAGCATTTT

clone_size: .
j_call: TRBJ2-7
v_call: TRBV6-6
d_call: .
cdr3_aa: CAISESTHPYEQYF
cdr3_nt: TGTGCCATCAGTGAGTCTACCCACCCCTACGAGCAGTACTTC

clone_size: .
j_call: TRBJ2-1
v_call: TRBV2
d_call: .
cdr3_aa: CASSGLFSGEQFF
cdr3_nt: TGTGCCAGCAGTGGTCTCTTCTCGGGGGAGCAGTTCTTC

clone_size: .
j_call: TRBJ1-5
v_call: TRBV27
d_call: TRBD1
cdr3_aa: CASSLEGAANQPQHF
cdr3_nt: TGTGCCAGCAGTTTAGAGGGGGCAGCCAATCAGCCCCAGCATTTT

clone_size: .
j_call: TRBJ1-6
v_call: TRBV27
d_call: .
cdr3_aa: CASSLGTGVDNSPLHF
cdr3_nt: TGTGCCAGCAGTTTAGGGACGGGCGTAGATAATTCACCCCTCCACTTT

clone_size: .
j_call: TRBJ1-5
v_call: TRBV28
d_call: .
cdr3_aa: CASRTGPPTSNQPQHF
cdr3_nt: TGTGCCAGCAGAACGGGACCCCCTACTAGCAATCAGCCCCAGCATTTT

clone_size: .
j_call: TRBJ2-7
v_call: TRBV6-6
d_call: TRBD1
cdr3_aa: CASSYGQGPYEQYF
cdr3_nt: TGTGCCAGCAGTTACGGACAGGGTCCCTACGAGCAGTACTTC

clone_size: .
j_call: TRBJ2-3
v_call: TRBV20-1
d_call: .
cdr3_aa: CSAARDTQYF
cdr3_nt: TGCAGTGCCGCCCGGGATACGCAGTATTTT

clone_size: .
j_call: TRBJ1-1
v_call: TRBV6-1
d_call: TRBD1
cdr3_aa: CASSVTGRTEAFF
cdr3_nt: TGTGCCAGCAGTGTGACAGGGAGGACTGAAGCTTTCTTT

clone_size: few
j_call: TRBJ1-1
v_call: TRBV30
d_call: .
cdr3_aa: CAWSPQGNTEAFF
cdr3_nt: TGTGCCTGGAGTCCACAGGGAAACACTGAAGCTTTCTTT

clone_size: .
j_call: TRBJ2-3
v_call: TRBV9
d_call: TRBD2
cdr3_aa: CASRGGSAMGPDTQYF
cdr3_nt: TGTGCCAGCAGGGGAGGGTCCGCGATGGGCCCAGATACGCAGTATTTT

clone_size: .
j_call: TRBJ2-1
v_call: TRBV5-1
d_call: .
cdr3_aa: CASSLESRGDEQFF
cdr3_nt: TGCGCCAGCAGCTTGGAAAGCAGGGGAGATGAGCAGTTCTTC

clone_size: .
j_call: TRBJ1-3
v_call: TRBV7-9
d_call: .
cdr3_aa: CASSRGSGNTIYF
cdr3_nt: TGTGCCAGCAGCAGGGGTTCTGGAAACACCATATATTTT

clone_size: .
j_call: TRBJ1-4
v_call: TRBV7-9
d_call: .
cdr3_aa: CATQGAATNEKLFF
cdr3_nt: TGTGCCACCCAGGGAGCAGCGACTAATGAAAAACTGTTTTTT

clone_size: once
j_call: TRBJ2-2
v_call: TRBV6-5
d_call: TRBD1
cdr3_aa: CASSQGQGSTGELFF
cdr3_nt: TGTGCCAGCAGTCAAGGACAGGGGAGCACCGGGGAGCTGTTTTTT

clone_size: .
j_call: TRBJ1-2
v_call: TRBV11-3
d_call: TRBD1
cdr3_aa: CASSLGGTGPSYGYTF
cdr3_nt: TGTGCCAGCAGCTTAGGGGGGACAGGCCCTAGCTATGGCTACACCTTC

clone_size: .
j_call: TRBJ2-3
v_call: TRBV5-1
d_call: .
cdr3_aa: CASSLLPITDTQYF
cdr3_nt: TGCGCCAGCAGCTTGCTACCTATTACAGATACGCAGTATTTT

clone_size: .
j_call: TRBJ1-1
v_call: TRBV10-3
d_call: .
cdr3_aa: CAVLQGYTEAFF
cdr3_nt: TGTGCCGTCCTCCAGGGGTACACTGAAGCTTTCTTT

clone_size: .
j_call: TRBJ2-6
v_call: TRBV5-1
d_call: TRBD1
cdr3_aa: CASSLPPGQGITGANVLTF
cdr3_nt: TGCGCCAGCAGCCTCCCCCCGGGACAGGGTATAACTGGGGCCAACGTCCTGACTTTC

clone_size: .
j_call: TRBJ1-2
v_call: TRBV19
d_call: .
cdr3_aa: CASSPGQTGAYGYTF
cdr3_nt: TGTGCCAGTAGCCCCGGGCAAACTGGGGCCTATGGCTACACCTTC

clone_size: many
j_call: TRBJ2-7
v_call: TRBV5-1
d_call: TRBD1
cdr3_aa: CASSLGSTGSYEQYF
cdr3_nt: TGCGCCAGCAGCCTGGGATCGACAGGGTCCTACGAGCAGTACTTC

clone_size: .
j_call: TRBJ2-2
v_call: TRBV10-3
d_call: TRBD1
cdr3_aa: CAITPTGLNTGELFF
cdr3_nt: TGTGCCATCACCCCGACAGGGTTGAACACCGGGGAGCTGTTTTTT

clone_size: .
j_call: TRBJ2-2
v_call: TRBV7-6
d_call: .
cdr3_aa: CASSFERREDPGELFF
cdr3_nt: TGTGCCAGCAGCTTCGAACGGCGCGAAGACCCCGGGGAGCTGTTTTTT

clone_size: .
j_call: TRBJ1-1
v_call: TRBV2
d_call: .
cdr3_aa: CASSELSASQNTEAFF
cdr3_nt: TGTGCCAGCAGTGAATTATCAGCTTCCCAGAACACTGAAGCTTTCTTT

clone_size: .
j_call: TRBJ1-4
v_call: TRBV5-6
d_call: .
cdr3_aa: CASSLKGMGEKLFF
cdr3_nt: TGTGCCAGCAGCTTAAAGGGCATGGGAGAAAAACTGTTTTTT

clone_size: .
j_call: TRBJ1-3
v_call: TRBV7-9
d_call: .
cdr3_aa: CASSFTAGNTIYF
cdr3_nt: TGTGCCAGCAGCTTTACAGCTGGAAACACCATATATTTT

clone_size: .
j_call: TRBJ2-2
v_call: TRBV19
d_call: .
cdr3_aa: CASSIGTLHTGELFF
cdr3_nt: TGTGCCAGTAGTATAGGCACCCTGCACACCGGGGAGCTGTTTTTT

clone_size: .
j_call: TRBJ2-5
v_call: TRBV5-6
d_call: TRBD1
cdr3_aa: CASSRDRGRKSEETQYF
cdr3_nt: TGTGCCAGCAGCCGTGACAGGGGGCGCAAGTCGGAGGAGACCCAGTACTTC

clone_size: .
j_call: TRBJ1-3
v_call: TRBV5-1
d_call: TRBD1
cdr3_aa: CASSLGTGEVRNTIYF
cdr3_nt: TGCGCCAGCAGCTTAGGGACAGGGGAAGTAAGAAACACCATATATTTT

clone_size: once
j_call: TRBJ2-7
v_call: TRBV5-1
d_call: TRBD1
cdr3_aa: CASSTAGTGGHEQYF
cdr3_nt: TGCGCCAGCAGCACCGCCGGGACAGGGGGCCACGAGCAGTACTTC

clone_size: .
j_call: TRBJ1-2
v_call: TRBV10-2
d_call: TRBD1
cdr3_aa: CASSEGQGYGYTF
cdr3_nt: TGCGCCAGCAGTGAAGGACAGGGGTATGGCTACACCTTC

clone_size: .
j_call: TRBJ2-1
v_call: TRBV10-3
d_call: TRBD2
cdr3_aa: CAISGLAGRNEQFF
cdr3_nt: TGTGCCATCAGTGGGCTAGCGGGGAGGAATGAGCAGTTCTTC

clone_size: .
j_call: TRBJ2-6
v_call: TRBV7-2
d_call: .
cdr3_aa: CASSLTYGANVLTF
cdr3_nt: TGTGCCAGCAGCTTGACTTATGGGGCCAACGTCCTGACTTTC

clone_size: .
j_call: TRBJ2-7
v_call: TRBV5-1
d_call: TRBD1
cdr3_aa: CASSRTGGGYEQYF
cdr3_nt: TGCGCCAGCAGCCGGACAGGGGGCGGGTACGAGCAGTACTTC